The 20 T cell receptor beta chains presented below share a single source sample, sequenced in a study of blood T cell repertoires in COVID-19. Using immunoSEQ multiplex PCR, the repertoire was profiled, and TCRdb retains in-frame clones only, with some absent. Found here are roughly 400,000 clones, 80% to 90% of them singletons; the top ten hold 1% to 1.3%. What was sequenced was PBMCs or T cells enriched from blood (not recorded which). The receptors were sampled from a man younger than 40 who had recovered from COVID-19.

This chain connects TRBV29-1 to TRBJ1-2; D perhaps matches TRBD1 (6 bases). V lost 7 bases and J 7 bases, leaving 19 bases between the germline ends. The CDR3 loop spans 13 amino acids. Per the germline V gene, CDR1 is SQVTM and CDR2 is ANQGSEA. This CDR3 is CSAKGQGTSGYTF. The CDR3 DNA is TGCAGCGCCAAGGGGCAGGGGACGTCTGGCTACACCTTC.

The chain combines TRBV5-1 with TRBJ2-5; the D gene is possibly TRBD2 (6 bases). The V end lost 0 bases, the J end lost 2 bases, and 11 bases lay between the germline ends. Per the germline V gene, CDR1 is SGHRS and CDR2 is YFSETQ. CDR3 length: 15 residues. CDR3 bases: TGCGCCAGCAGCTTGGAGTCGGGGGTGCAAGAGACCCAGTACTTC. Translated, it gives CASSLESGVQETQYF.

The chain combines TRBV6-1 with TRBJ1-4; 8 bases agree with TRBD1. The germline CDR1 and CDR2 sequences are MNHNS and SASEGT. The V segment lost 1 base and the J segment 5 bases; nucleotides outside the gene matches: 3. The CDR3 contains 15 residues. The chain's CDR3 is CASSEGTGRNEKLFF. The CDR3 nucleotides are TGTGCCAGCAGTGAAGGGACAGGGAGGAATGAAAAACTGTTTTTT.

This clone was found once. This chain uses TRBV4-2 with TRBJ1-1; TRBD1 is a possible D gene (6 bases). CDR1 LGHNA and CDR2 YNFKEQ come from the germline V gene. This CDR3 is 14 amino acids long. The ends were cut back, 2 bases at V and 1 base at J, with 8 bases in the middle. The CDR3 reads CASSQNRENTEAFF. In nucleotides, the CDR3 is TGTGCCAGCAGCCAAAACAGGGAGAACACTGAAGCTTTCTTT.

This CDR3 reads CASSPRGENTEAFF. The CDR3 coding sequence is TGTGCCAGCAGCCCCCGGGGGGAGAACACTGAAGCTTTCTTT. The chain uses TRBV6-6 and TRBJ1-1; TRBD1 is a possible D gene (5 bases). The germline CDR1 and CDR2 sequences are MNHNY and SVGAGI (reference sequence). The CDR3 runs 14 residues. V gave up 6 bases and J gave up 1 base, with 12 bases separating them.

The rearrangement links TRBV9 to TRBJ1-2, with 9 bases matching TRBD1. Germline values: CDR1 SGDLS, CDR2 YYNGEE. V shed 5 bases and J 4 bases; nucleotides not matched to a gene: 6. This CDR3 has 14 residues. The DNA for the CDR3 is TGTGCCAGCAGTTCGGGACAGGGCTCCTATGGCTACACCTTC. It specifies CASSSGQGSYGYTF.

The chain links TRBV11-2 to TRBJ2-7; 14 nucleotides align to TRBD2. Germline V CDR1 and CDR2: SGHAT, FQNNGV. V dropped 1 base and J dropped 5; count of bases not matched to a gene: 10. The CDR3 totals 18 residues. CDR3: CASSLALSGLAGGNEQYF. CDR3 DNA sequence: TGTGCCAGCAGCTTAGCCCTCTCAGGACTAGCGGGAGGCAACGAGCAGTACTTC.

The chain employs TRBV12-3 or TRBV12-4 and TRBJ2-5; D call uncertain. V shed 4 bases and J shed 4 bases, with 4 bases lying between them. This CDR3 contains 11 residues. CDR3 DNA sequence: TGTGCCAGCAGTTATAGAGAGACCCAGTACTTC. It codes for CASSYRETQYF.

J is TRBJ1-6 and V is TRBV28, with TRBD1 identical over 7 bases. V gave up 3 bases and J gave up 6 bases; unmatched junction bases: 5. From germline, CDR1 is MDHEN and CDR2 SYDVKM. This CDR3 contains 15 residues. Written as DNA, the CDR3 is TGTGCCAGCAGTTTGCGAGAGGGGGCTAATTCACCCCTCCACTTT. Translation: CASSLREGANSPLHF.

Here the CDR3 DNA reads TGTGCCAGCAGTCCGGCCCAGGGTCGCTCTCACTATGGCTACACCTTC. Its translation: CASSPAQGRSHYGYTF. The gene calls are TRBV27 and TRBJ1-2; tentative D call: TRBD1 (5 bases). Germline loops: CDR1 MNHEY, CDR2 SMNVEV (reference sequence). V lost 5 bases and J 3 bases, leaving 19 bases between the germline ends. The CDR3 consists of 16 residues.

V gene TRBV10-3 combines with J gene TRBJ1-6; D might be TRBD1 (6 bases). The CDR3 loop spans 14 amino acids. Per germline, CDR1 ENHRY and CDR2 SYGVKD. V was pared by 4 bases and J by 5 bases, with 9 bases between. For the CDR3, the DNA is TGTGCCATCAGTGGTGGACAGAATAATTCACCCCTCCACTTT. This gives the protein CAISGGQNNSPLHF.

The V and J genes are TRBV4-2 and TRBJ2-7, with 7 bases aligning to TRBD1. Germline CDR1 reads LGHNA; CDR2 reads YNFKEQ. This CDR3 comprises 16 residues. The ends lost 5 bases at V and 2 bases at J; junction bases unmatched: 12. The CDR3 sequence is CASSTTGRDRAYEQYF. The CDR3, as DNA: TGTGCCAGCAGCACTACTGGCCGGGACAGAGCCTACGAGCAGTACTTC.

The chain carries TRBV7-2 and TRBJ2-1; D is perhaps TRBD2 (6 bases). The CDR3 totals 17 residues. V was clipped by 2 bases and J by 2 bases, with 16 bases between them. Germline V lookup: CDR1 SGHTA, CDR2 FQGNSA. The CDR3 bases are TGTGCCAGCAGCTTATTATCGGGGGATGGCGCCTACAATGAGCAGTTCTTC. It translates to CASSLLSGDGAYNEQFF. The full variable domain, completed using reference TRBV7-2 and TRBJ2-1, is GAGVSQSPSNKVTEKGKDVELRCDPISGHTALYWYRQSLGQGLEFLIYFQGNSAPDKSGLPSDRFSAERTGGSVSTLTIQRTQQEDSAVYLCASSLLSGDGAYNEQFFGPGTRLTVL.

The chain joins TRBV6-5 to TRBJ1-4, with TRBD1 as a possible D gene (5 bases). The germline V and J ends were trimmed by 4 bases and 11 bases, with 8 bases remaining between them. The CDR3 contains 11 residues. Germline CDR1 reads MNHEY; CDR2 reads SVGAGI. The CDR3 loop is CASSWGDKLFF. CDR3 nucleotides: TGTGCCAGCAGTTGGGGGGACAAACTGTTTTTT.

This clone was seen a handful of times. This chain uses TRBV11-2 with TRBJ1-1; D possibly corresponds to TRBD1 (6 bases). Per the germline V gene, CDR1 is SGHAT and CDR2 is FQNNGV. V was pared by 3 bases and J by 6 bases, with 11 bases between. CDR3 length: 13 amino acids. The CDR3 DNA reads TGTGCCAGCAGCTTGGGGTACAGGGCTGAAGCTTTCTTT. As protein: CASSLGYRAEAFF.

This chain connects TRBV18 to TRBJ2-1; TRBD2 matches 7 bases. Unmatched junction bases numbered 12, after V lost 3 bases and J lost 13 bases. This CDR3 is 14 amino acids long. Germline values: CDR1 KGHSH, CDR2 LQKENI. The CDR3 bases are TGTGCCAGCTCACCCGGTGGGGGGGATGCGAGTCAGTTCTTC. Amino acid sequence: CASSPGGGDASQFF.

Here the CDR3 DNA reads TGTGCCAGCTCACCTCAGGGGCAGGATGGCTACACCTTC. The encoded protein is CASSPQGQDGYTF. This chain uses TRBV18 with TRBJ1-2; D perhaps matches TRBD1 (6 bases). CDR1 is KGHSH and CDR2 is LQKENI in the germline V gene. This CDR3 has 13 residues. Trimming removed 3 bases at V and 6 bases at J, with 11 bases between.

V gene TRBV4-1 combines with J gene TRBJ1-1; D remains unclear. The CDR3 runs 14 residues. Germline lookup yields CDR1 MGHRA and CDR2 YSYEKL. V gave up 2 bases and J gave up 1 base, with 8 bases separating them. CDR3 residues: CASSQTRGNTEAFF. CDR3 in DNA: TGCGCCAGCAGCCAAACCCGAGGGAACACTGAAGCTTTCTTT.

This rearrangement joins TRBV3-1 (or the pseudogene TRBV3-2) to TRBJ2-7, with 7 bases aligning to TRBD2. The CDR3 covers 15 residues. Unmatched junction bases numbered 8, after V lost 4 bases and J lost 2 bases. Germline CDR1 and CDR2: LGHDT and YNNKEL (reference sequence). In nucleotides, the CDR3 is TGTGCCAGCAGCCCATGGCTAGCGGAAACCTACGAGCAGTACTTC. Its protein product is CASSPWLAETYEQYF.

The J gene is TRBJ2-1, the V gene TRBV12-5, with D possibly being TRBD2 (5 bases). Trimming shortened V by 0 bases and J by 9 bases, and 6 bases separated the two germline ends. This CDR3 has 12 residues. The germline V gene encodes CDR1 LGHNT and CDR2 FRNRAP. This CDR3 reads CASGLVLGEQFF. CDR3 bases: TGTGCTAGTGGTTTGGTACTAGGTGAGCAGTTCTTC. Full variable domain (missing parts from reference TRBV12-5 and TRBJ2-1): DARVTQTPRHKVTEMGQEVTMRCQPILGHNTVFWYRQTMMQGLELLAYFRNRAPLDDSGMPKDRFSAEMPDATLATLKIQPSEPRDSAVYFCASGLVLGEQFFGPGTRLTVL.